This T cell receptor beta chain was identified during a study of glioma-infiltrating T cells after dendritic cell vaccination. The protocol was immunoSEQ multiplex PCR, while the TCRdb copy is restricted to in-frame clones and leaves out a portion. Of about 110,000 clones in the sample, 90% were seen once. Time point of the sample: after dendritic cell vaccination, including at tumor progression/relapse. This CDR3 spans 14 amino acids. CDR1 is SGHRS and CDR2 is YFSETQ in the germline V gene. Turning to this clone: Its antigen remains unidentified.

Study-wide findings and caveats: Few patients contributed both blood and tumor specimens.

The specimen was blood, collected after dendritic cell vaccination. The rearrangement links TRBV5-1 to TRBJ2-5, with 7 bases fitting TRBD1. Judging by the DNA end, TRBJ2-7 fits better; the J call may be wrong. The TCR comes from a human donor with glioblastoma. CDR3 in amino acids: CASSLGDRVYEQYF. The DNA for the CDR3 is TGCGCCAGCAGCTTGGGTGACAGGGTCTACGAGCAGTACTTC.